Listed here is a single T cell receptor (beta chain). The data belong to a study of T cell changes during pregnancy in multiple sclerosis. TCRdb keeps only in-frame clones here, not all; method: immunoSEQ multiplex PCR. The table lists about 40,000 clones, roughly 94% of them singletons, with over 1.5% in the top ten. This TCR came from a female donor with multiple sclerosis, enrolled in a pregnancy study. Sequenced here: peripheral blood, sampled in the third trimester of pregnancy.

The CDR3 sequence is CASSYGEANYGYTF. The CDR3 DNA is TGTGCCAGCAGTTACGGTGAGGCTAACTATGGCTACACCTTC. V usage is TRBV6-6 and J usage is TRBJ1-2; D is unresolved. In germline, CDR1 is MNHNY, CDR2 SVGAGI (reference sequence). This CDR3 has 14 residues. V lost 2 bases and J lost 0, with 7 bases in between.